The clone carrying this T cell receptor beta chain was picked up many times. V lost 5 bases and J lost 0, with 11 bases in between. Germline loops: CDR1 MNHEY, CDR2 SMNVEV (reference sequence). The CDR3 has 15 residues. The source of the sample is a study of low-dose radiotherapy and immunotherapy resistance in tumors. Across the whole study: Cohort 2 received 1 Gy per fraction every two weeks, totaling 13 Gy over 26 weeks.

Time point described: after trial treatment. The treatment was: LDRT plus nivolumab, ipilimumab, low-dose cyclophosphamide and aspirin (RACIN trial). All eligible patients presented with advanced solid tumors that contained no tumor-infiltrating lymphocytes. Alpha and beta chains were covered, as first-strand cDNA relied on TRAV- and TRBV-specific primers. Over roughly 19 PCR cycles, TCRs were amplified from a constant-region primer and V-primer adapter. The mRNA that was isolated underwent amplification by in vitro transcription. Each CDR3 protein is one row after TCRdb ran MiXCR on the reads. The sample has around 80,000 distinct CDR3 sequences, around 17% seen once.

The starting material was PBMCs, obtained after low-dose radiotherapy plus immunotherapy. The receptor was derived from a male donor with prostate cancer. The chain is built from TRBV27 and TRBJ1-3; D is undetermined. In DNA form, the CDR3 reads TGTGCCAGCAGTCGAGACACTTACTCTGGAAACACCATATATTTT. It is translated as CASSRDTYSGNTIYF.